This TCR beta chain is drawn from a study of shared T cell receptors in the human thymus. Data came from immunoSEQ multiplex PCR; TCRdb stores just in-frame clones and leaves some out. The data contain some 720,000 clones, around 89% of them singletons. The CDR3 has 16 amino acids. Trimming cost V 0 bases and J 5 bases, with 14 bases left between them. Germline values: CDR1 MGHRA, CDR2 YSYEKL. These data were likewise used in another study, on human thymus T cells.

The chain recombines TRBV4-1 with TRBJ2-1, with D possibly TRBD1 on 6 matching bases. The sequence was collected from a boy younger than two with a congenital heart defect. Input material: thymocytes. CDR3 nucleotide sequence: TGCGCCAGCAGCCAAGAGGGGGCCGACAGCCACAATGAGCAGTTCTTC. This translates into CASSQEGADSHNEQFF.